Detailed here is one T cell receptor (beta chain). As yet, its antigen is unknown. This sample was taken from a study of T cell responses to AZD1222 COVID-19 vaccine. Points from the study as a whole: At study baseline, merely a handful of AZD1222 recipients were seropositive.

Clones were sequenced by immunoSEQ multiplex PCR, and TCRdb holds only the in-frame ones, with some missing. The top ten clones hold around 2.8% of a sample with about 110,000 clones, less than 95% of them seen once. V shed 2 bases and J shed 7 bases, with 6 bases lying between them. CDR1 LGHDT and CDR2 YNNKEL come from the germline V gene (reference sequence). The CDR3 has 12 residues. Sequenced material: peripheral blood, taken 28 days after the second AZD1222 dose. The chain has TRBV3-1 (or the pseudogene TRBV3-2) and TRBJ2-1; no clear D gene. This receptor was obtained from an adult who received the AZD1222 COVID-19 vaccine. The CDR3 here is CASSQLGNEQFF. The CDR3 DNA follows: TGTGCCAGCAGCCAATTAGGGAATGAGCAGTTCTTC.